These T cell receptor beta chains were read from a single sample in a study of radiotherapy plus CTLA-4 blockade in lung cancer. TCRdb's copy holds only in-frame clones and misses some; the assay was immunoSEQ multiplex PCR. Among around 80,000 clones listed, about 79% were seen once. This sample comprised peripheral blood, obtained from a patient treated with radiotherapy plus ipilimumab. These receptor sequences come from a human donor with non-small cell lung cancer whose response to radiotherapy plus ipilimumab could not be evaluated. Some clones in this sample may be carry-over from other donors' samples. CDR3s include the opening cysteine and the closing phenylalanine or tryptophan. A D gene is named only where the DNA matches it firmly. Some rows have no size entry. The others give once, few or many, or a class for an expanded clone.

TRBV7-9	TRBJ1-2	few	-	CASSLDGHREEIGYTF	TGTGCCAGCAGCTTGGATGGGCACAGGGAAGAAATCGGCTACACCTTC
TRBV6-1	TRBJ2-5	-	TRBD1	CASNRDRVAETQYF	TGTGCCAGCAACCGGGACAGGGTGGCAGAGACCCAGTACTTC
TRBV6-5	TRBJ1-1	-	-	CASRGAVGEAFF	TGTGCCAGCAGGGGGGCGGTGGGGGAAGCTTTCTTT
TRBV19	TRBJ2-2	-	-	CASSSRVALNTGELFF	TGTGCCAGTAGTAGTCGTGTTGCCCTAAACACCGGGGAGCTGTTTTTT
TRBV6-1	TRBJ1-2	once	-	CASSANERGGVGYTF	TGTGCCAGCAGTGCTAACGAAAGGGGGGGAGTTGGCTACACCTTC
TRBV7-3	TRBJ2-1	-	-	CASSLTVSAGYNEQFF	TGTGCCAGCAGCTTAACTGTCTCGGCAGGGTACAATGAGCAGTTCTTC
TRBV12-2	TRBJ1-1	few	-	CASRLRDREPNTEAFF	TGTGCAAGTCGCTTAAGGGACCGGGAGCCAAACACTGAAGCTTTCTTT
TRBV5-1	TRBJ2-7	-	-	CASSIGAGSPYEQYF	TGCGCCAGCAGCATCGGGGCGGGGTCCCCCTACGAGCAGTACTTC
TRBV14	TRBJ2-7	-	-	CASSQYWEQYF	TGTGCCAGCAGCCAGTACTGGGAGCAGTACTTC
TRBV6-1	TRBJ2-1	-	-	CASSPARGSYNEQFF	TGTGCCAGCAGTCCGGCAAGGGGTTCCTACAATGAGCAGTTCTTC
TRBV25-1	TRBJ2-7	-	TRBD1	CASSEGTVTYEQYF	TGTGCCAGCAGTGAAGGGACAGTGACCTACGAGCAGTACTTC
TRBV30	TRBJ2-7	-	-	CAWSEGQGPYEQYF	TGTGCCTGGAGTGAGGGGCAGGGCCCTTACGAGCAGTACTTC
TRBV5-1	TRBJ1-1	-	-	CASSFDTNTEAFF	TGCGCCAGCAGCTTCGACACGAACACTGAAGCTTTCTTT
TRBV5-4	TRBJ2-1	once	TRBD2	CASSLTQGGSNEQFF	TGTGCCAGCAGCTTGACCCAGGGAGGGTCCAATGAGCAGTTCTTC
TRBV30	TRBJ1-4	few	TRBD1	CAWNQGAANEKLFF	TGTGCCTGGAACCAGGGGGCCGCTAATGAAAAACTGTTTTTT
TRBV5-1	TRBJ1-5	few	TRBD1	CASSSGTGGFQPQHF	TGCGCCAGCAGCTCGGGGACAGGGGGGTTTCAGCCCCAGCATTTT
TRBV16	TRBJ1-2	-	-	CASSQAENYGYTF	TGTGCCAGCAGCCAAGCTGAGAACTATGGCTACACCTTC
TRBV4-1	TRBJ2-2	-	TRBD2	CASSQVTGGTNTGELFF	TGCGCCAGCAGCCAAGTCACGGGGGGTACGAACACCGGGGAGCTGTTTTTT
TRBV5-4	TRBJ2-7	-	TRBD1	CASSSSGTGSYEQYF	TGTGCCAGCAGTTCTTCCGGGACAGGGTCCTACGAGCAGTACTTC
TRBV18	TRBJ2-7	once	-	CASSPSTGFNYEQYF	TGTGCCAGCTCACCCTCGACAGGATTTAACTACGAGCAGTACTTC
TRBV10-3	TRBJ2-1	-	-	CAIKGREGLEQFF	TGTGCCATCAAGGGCAGAGAGGGTCTTGAGCAGTTCTTC
TRBV4-1	TRBJ1-1	-	-	CASSLRYPEDTEAFF	TGCGCCAGCAGCCTTCGATACCCGGAGGACACTGAAGCTTTCTTT
TRBV19	TRBJ1-1	-	-	CASSNQGTMSEAFF	TGTGCCAGTAGTAATCAGGGGACGATGTCGGAAGCTTTCTTT
TRBV9	TRBJ1-2	-	-	CASSVGEDEVSGYTF	TGTGCCAGCAGCGTAGGAGAGGATGAGGTCTCTGGCTACACCTTC
TRBV18	TRBJ1-5	-	-	CASSPTPGSSNYSNQPQHF	TGTGCCAGCTCACCTACGCCCGGGAGCTCAAATTATAGCAATCAGCCCCAGCATTTT
TRBV6-6	TRBJ2-3	-	-	CASREGLEDTQYF	TGTGCCAGCCGCGAGGGTTTGGAAGATACGCAGTATTTT
TRBV5-1	TRBJ2-7	-	TRBD1	CASSLGATGSYEQYF	TGCGCCAGCAGCTTAGGGGCGACAGGGTCATACGAGCAGTACTTC
TRBV19	TRBJ1-5	few	TRBD1	CASSIGQGAFQPQHF	TGTGCCAGTAGTATCGGGCAGGGGGCATTTCAGCCCCAGCATTTT
TRBV4-3	TRBJ1-2	-	-	CASSQMGLYGYTF	TGCGCCAGCAGCCAGATGGGACTTTATGGCTACACCTTC
TRBV2	TRBJ2-1	-	TRBD1	CASRGQGAYNEQFF	TGTGCCAGCAGGGGACAGGGGGCTTACAATGAGCAGTTCTTC
TRBV5-1	TRBJ2-7	-	TRBD2	CASSATSGDSYEQYF	TGCGCCAGCAGCGCGACTAGCGGGGACTCCTACGAGCAGTACTTC
TRBV5-1	TRBJ1-4	once	TRBD1	CASSRGQGGEKLFF	TGCGCCAGCAGCAGAGGACAGGGGGGTGAAAAACTGTTTTTT
TRBV4-1	TRBJ2-5	-	-	CASSPGGPAETQYF	TGCGCCAGCAGCCCCGGGGGGCCGGCGGAGACCCAGTACTTC
TRBV28	TRBJ2-7	-	-	CASSEGGTSYEQYF	TGTGCCAGCAGCGAGGGAGGAACCTCCTACGAGCAGTACTTC
TRBV5-1	TRBJ2-2	once	TRBD1	CASSRLERTGGTGELFF	TGCGCCAGCAGCCGATTGGAGAGGACAGGGGGGACCGGGGAGCTGTTTTTT
TRBV29-1	TRBJ2-4	-	TRBD2	CSVVAGGPPGIQYF	TGCAGCGTTGTAGCGGGGGGCCCCCCAGGCATTCAGTACTTC
TRBV7-8	TRBJ1-2	-	TRBD1	CASSLFDRANYGYTF	TGTGCCAGCAGCTTATTCGACAGGGCTAACTATGGCTACACCTTC
TRBV19	TRBJ1-2	-	-	CASRLQGANYGYTF	TGTGCCAGTAGGTTACAGGGAGCGAACTATGGCTACACCTTC
TRBV30	TRBJ2-7	-	-	CAWSAPRTALRVEQYF	TGTGCCTGGAGCGCTCCCCGGACAGCCCTGAGGGTGGAGCAGTACTTC
TRBV4-1	TRBJ2-7	-	-	CASRPGHFLVYEQYF	TGCGCCAGCAGACCGGGACACTTCCTAGTCTACGAGCAGTACTTC
TRBV6-6	TRBJ2-5	-	TRBD1	CASSSGQGMKTQYF	TGTGCCAGCAGTTCGGGACAGGGGATGAAGACCCAGTACTTC
TRBV9	TRBJ2-3	-	TRBD1	CASSGTGSRTDTQYF	TGTGCCAGCAGCGGGACAGGGAGTCGCACAGATACGCAGTATTTT
TRBV7-2	TRBJ2-1	-	TRBD1	CASTFGQGINEQFF	TGTGCCAGCACGTTTGGACAGGGGATTAATGAGCAGTTCTTC
TRBV7-9	TRBJ1-1	-	-	CASRTDSNPLEAFF	TGTGCCAGCAGAACAGACAGCAACCCACTCGAAGCTTTCTTT
TRBV7-2	TRBJ1-2	-	TRBD1	CASSSRTGEGYTF	TGTGCCAGCAGCTCAAGGACAGGGGAGGGCTACACCTTC
TRBV29-1	TRBJ2-1	-	-	CSVELGYGYNEQFF	TGCAGCGTTGAGTTGGGCTATGGCTACAATGAGCAGTTCTTC
TRBV29-1	TRBJ2-5	once	TRBD2	CSVGGLAGFGTQYF	TGCAGCGTCGGGGGACTAGCTGGCTTCGGGACCCAGTACTTC
TRBV19	TRBJ2-2	-	-	CASNRVVTGELFF	TGTGCCAGTAACAGGGTGGTAACCGGGGAGCTGTTTTTT
TRBV14	TRBJ1-6	few	-	CASSFRANSPLHF	TGTGCCAGCAGCTTCAGGGCAAACTCACCCCTCCACTTT
TRBV2	TRBJ1-5	-	TRBD1	CASKSGTGVNQPQHF	TGTGCCAGCAAGAGCGGGACAGGGGTCAATCAGCCCCAGCATTTT
TRBV6-5	TRBJ2-7	-	TRBD1	CASSSDRAQQYF	TGTGCCAGCAGTTCGGACAGGGCTCAGCAGTACTTC
TRBV5-5	TRBJ2-7	-	-	CASSLYYEQYF	TGTGCCAGCAGCTTGTACTACGAGCAGTACTTC
TRBV7-9	TRBJ1-1	-	-	CASSLGGTYGTEAFF	TGTGCCAGCAGCTTAGGCGGGACTTACGGGACTGAAGCTTTCTTT
TRBV30	TRBJ2-1	-	-	CACPDVAGSGNEQFF	TGTGCCTGCCCAGACGTCGCGGGGTCGGGGAATGAGCAGTTCTTC
TRBV18	TRBJ2-2	-	TRBD1	CASSWQRQGRVNTGELFF	TGTGCCAGCTCATGGCAACGACAGGGTCGGGTAAACACCGGGGAGCTGTTTTTT
TRBV11-2	TRBJ1-1	-	-	CASSLDRRVNVAFF	TGTGCCAGCAGCTTAGATCGTCGGGTCAACGTAGCTTTCTTT
TRBV28	TRBJ1-2	-	TRBD1	CASTEPDRGNYGYTF	TGTGCCAGCACCGAGCCGGACAGGGGGAACTATGGCTACACCTTC
TRBV18	TRBJ2-6	-	-	CASSGLIQGAGANVLTF	TGTGCCAGCTCCGGATTGATACAGGGTGCTGGGGCCAACGTCCTGACTTTC
TRBV7-8	TRBJ1-1	-	-	CASSRGSGTEAFF	TGTGCCAGCAGTAGGGGGTCGGGGACTGAAGCTTTCTTT